The 27 T cell receptor beta chains below all came from one sample that was sequenced in a study of cytomegalovirus exposure and HLA in healthy donors. PCR used 60 Vbeta primers and 13 Jbeta primers. Assay used: immunoSEQ multiplex PCR; TCRdb lists only in-frame clones, some missing. The top ten clones hold 0.7% to 0.85% of a sample with about 94,000 clones, 78% of them seen once. Input material: PBMCs. These receptors were taken from an older woman in good health and CMV-seronegative.

The chain combines TRBV6-8 with TRBJ2-7; D is perhaps TRBD2 (7 bases). With 8 bases removed from V and 3 bases from J, the gap between germline ends came to 14 bases. This CDR3 is built from 13 residues. The germline gives CDR1 MNHGY, CDR2 SAAAGT. The CDR3 DNA reads TGTGCCAGCCCTAAGGGGGGGGTCTACGAGCAGTACTTC. Protein: CASPKGGVYEQYF.

The V gene is TRBV30, the J gene TRBJ1-2; D uncertain. The CDR3 is made up of 15 amino acids. V lost 2 bases, J lost 4 bases, and 17 bases lay in between. Germline CDR1 is GTSNPN and CDR2 is SVGIG (reference sequence). CDR3 DNA sequence: TGTGCCTGGAGTCGAGGGTCAGCGGGGATCTATGGCTACACCTTC. Protein: CAWSRGSAGIYGYTF.

This clone was observed a single time. The chain carries TRBV2 and TRBJ2-3, with 12 bases that match TRBD2. Germline-derived CDR1 and CDR2 are SNHLY and FYNNEI. The CDR3 spans 20 residues. Trimming removed 0 bases from V and 3 bases from J; junction bases left unmatched: 13. The CDR3 DNA follows: TGTGCCAGCAGTGAAGCTACTAGCGGGGGGACCCTAGGACATACAGATACGCAGTATTTT. Its protein product is CASSEATSGGTLGHTDTQYF.

This clone was counted a single time. The chain employs TRBV4-3 and TRBJ1-2, with D hard to call. V was pared by 1 base and J by 7 bases, with 10 bases between. Germline CDR1 is LGHNA and CDR2 is YSLEER. CDR3 length: 13 amino acids. CDR3 residues: CASSQAGSGGYTF. CDR3 in DNA: TGCGCCAGCAGCCAAGCGGGGTCGGGTGGCTACACCTTC.

In this sample, this clone turned up a few times. The chain has TRBV4-1 and TRBJ1-5; D gene uncertain. V was shortened by 1 base and J by 5 bases, with 12 bases between the two germline ends. Germline CDR1 reads MGHRA; CDR2 reads YSYEKL. This CDR3 region has 15 residues. This chain's CDR3 is CASSQGRLGDQPQHF. The CDR3, as DNA: TGCGCCAGCAGCCAAGGACGGTTGGGAGATCAGCCCCAGCATTTT.

This clone was detected only once. The genes are TRBV2 and TRBJ2-2; 8 bases align to TRBD1. The germline gives CDR1 SNHLY, CDR2 FYNNEI. This CDR3 is 14 amino acids long. With 9 bases clipped from V and 1 base from J, the junction kept 4 bases outside the gene matches. The CDR3 DNA follows: TGTGCCAGTCACGGGACAGGGAACACCGGGGAGCTGTTTTTT. This translates into CASHGTGNTGELFF.

The chain joins TRBV9 to TRBJ2-1; 9 nucleotides agree with TRBD2. Germline CDR1 reads SGDLS; CDR2 reads YYNGEE. The CDR3 is 16 amino acids. The V segment lost 1 base and the J segment 7 bases; nucleotides outside the gene matches: 9. Here the CDR3 reads CASSVSGAGGLNEQFF. The CDR3 DNA follows: TGTGCCAGCAGCGTAAGTGGAGCGGGGGGTTTAAATGAGCAGTTCTTC. The full variable domain, in which reference TRBV9 and TRBJ2-1 provide the parts outside the CDR3, is DSGVTQTPKHLITATGQRVTLRCSPRSGDLSVYWYQQSLDQGLQFLIQYYNGEERAKGNILERFSAQQFPDLHSELNLSSLELGDSALYFCASSVSGAGGLNEQFFGPGTRLTVL.

The J gene is TRBJ1-4, the V gene TRBV7-2; 7 bases are a match to TRBD1. The ends lost 5 bases at V and 12 bases at J; junction bases unmatched: 15. This CDR3 has 15 residues. CDR1 SGHTA and CDR2 FQGNSA come from the germline V gene. CDR3 in DNA: TGTGCCAGCAGCCCCACAGGGGCCCGCCGCGAGGAACTGTTTTTT. Translated: CASSPTGARREELFF. The whole variable domain, filled in from reference TRBV7-2 and TRBJ1-4, reads GAGVSQSPSNKVTEKGKDVELRCDPISGHTALYWYRQSLGQGLEFLIYFQGNSAPDKSGLPSDRFSAERTGGSVSTLTIQRTQQEDSAVYLCASSPTGARREELFFGSGTQLSVL.

The rearrangement links TRBV6-5 to TRBJ1-3, with unresolved D. Per germline, CDR1 MNHEY and CDR2 SVGAGI. Deletions cut 6 bases from V and 4 bases from J, with 16 bases between. The CDR3 sequence is 15 residues long. DNA of the CDR3: TGTGCCAGCAGGTCCGGAAGGAGGGTCGGAAACACCATATATTTT. Translation gives CASRSGRRVGNTIYF.

The chain uses TRBV30 and TRBJ1-4; 10 bases agree with TRBD1. The germline V gene encodes CDR1 GTSNPN and CDR2 SVGIG (reference sequence). CDR3 size: 14 residues. Trimming took 1 base from V and 8 from J; bases not matched to a gene: 4. This CDR3 reads CAWSEGTGEEKLFF. CDR3 nucleotide sequence: TGTGCCTGGAGTGAAGGGACAGGGGAAGAAAAACTGTTTTTT.

CDR3 bases: TGTGCCAGCAGTTTAAGGCAGGGCATTTCTGAAGCTTTCTTT. Translation: CASSLRQGISEAFF. The chain links TRBV28 to TRBJ1-1, with D maybe TRBD1 (5 bases). CDR1 is MDHEN and CDR2 is SYDVKM in the germline V gene. V lost 2 bases to trimming and J lost 6 bases, with 13 bases between them. This CDR3 is built from 14 residues.

This sequence joins TRBV6-6 and TRBJ2-5; 13 bases are a match to TRBD2. J gave up 1 base and V 8 bases, and 4 bases lay outside the gene matches. CDR3 length: 15 residues. Germline lookup yields CDR1 MNHNY and CDR2 SVGAGI (reference sequence). The CDR3 loop is CASFGTSGTQETQYF. In nucleotides, the CDR3 is TGTGCCAGCTTCGGGACTAGCGGGACCCAAGAGACCCAGTACTTC.

This clone was counted a single time. The V call is TRBV15, the J call TRBJ2-7; 7 bases agree with TRBD2. Looked up from germline, CDR1 is LNHNV and CDR2 is YYDKDF (reference sequence). The CDR3 extends over 14 amino acids. V gave up 5 bases and J gave up 4 bases; unmatched junction bases: 8. The CDR3 bases are TGTGCCACCAGCGGGGGGACGGGAGGTTACGAGCAGTACTTC. Its protein product is CATSGGTGGYEQYF.

This clone appeared once. This rearrangement joins TRBV6-6 to TRBJ2-3; weak D call: TRBD1 (5 bases). Germline-derived CDR1 and CDR2 are MNHNY and SVGAGI (reference sequence). CDR3 length equals 13 residues. The V gene lost 5 bases and the J gene lost 6 bases, with 12 bases spanning the gap. The DNA of the CDR3 is TGTGCCAGCAGTACTCCACCAGGGGATACGCAGTATTTT. Amino acids: CASSTPPGDTQYF.

This clone showed up just a few times. The chain joins TRBV19 to TRBJ2-5; 8 nucleotides line up with TRBD1. Germline values: CDR1 LNHDA, CDR2 SQIVND (reference sequence). This CDR3 has 17 residues. After removal of 2 bases from V and 4 bases from J, the junction contained 12 bases not matched to a gene. CDR3 DNA: TGTGCCAGTAGTATAACGTCTACGAGAACAGGGGGAGAGACCCAGTACTTC. Its translation: CASSITSTRTGGETQYF.

This chain links TRBV29-1 with TRBJ2-3; 10 bases align to TRBD2. Germline V gene sequence: CDR1 SQVTM, CDR2 ANQGSEA. CDR3 length equals 15 residues. V dropped 3 bases and J dropped 4; count of bases not matched to a gene: 7. As DNA, the CDR3 is TGCAGCGTTGAGCTCAGTAGCGGGGGGCCAGATACGCAGTATTTT. This encodes CSVELSSGGPDTQYF.

The chain has TRBV5-6 and TRBJ2-2; the match to TRBD1 covers 7 bases. Germline CDR1 reads SGHDT; CDR2 reads YYEEEE. V shed 4 bases and J 6 bases; nucleotides not matched to a gene: 6. The CDR3 contains 14 residues. The DNA of the CDR3 is TGTGCCAGCAGCCGAACAGGGGTACCCGGGGAGCTGTTTTTT. This sequence encodes CASSRTGVPGELFF.

The CDR3 DNA reads TGTGCCAGCAGTGAGTTGGGGGCGAGCAATCAGCCCCAGCATTTT. Protein product: CASSELGASNQPQHF. The rearrangement uses TRBV2 and TRBJ1-5, with TRBD1 as a possible D gene (6 bases). V was trimmed by 3 bases and J by 1 base, leaving 10 bases between them. Germline values: CDR1 SNHLY, CDR2 FYNNEI. CDR3 size: 15 residues.

This clone appeared a single time. The chain has TRBV6-6 and TRBJ2-5, with 13 bases identical to TRBD2. Trimming removed 5 bases from V and 2 bases from J; junction bases left unmatched: 5. Germline V gene data show CDR1 as MNHNY and CDR2 as SVGAGI (reference sequence). The CDR3 contains 16 residues. CDR3 nucleotide sequence: TGTGCCAGCAGTGGGACTAGCGGGAAAATACAAGAGACCCAGTACTTC. Protein product: CASSGTSGKIQETQYF.

This chain joins TRBV5-1 and TRBJ2-7; 10 bases align to TRBD1. Germline V gene sequence: CDR1 SGHRS, CDR2 YFSETQ. The CDR3 length is 15 residues. Trimming cost V 7 bases and J 5 bases; bases outside gene matches: 12. In DNA form, the CDR3 reads TGCGCCAGCTCAAGGGCCAGGGACAGGGGTGACGAGCAGTACTTC. It is translated as CASSRARDRGDEQYF.

The chain has TRBV5-6 and TRBJ2-5, with a possible D match to TRBD2 (7 bases). Germline V gives CDR1 SGHDT, CDR2 YYEEEE. The CDR3 has 15 amino acids. Trimming pared 0 bases from V and 5 bases from J, leaving 14 bases between. The CDR3 DNA is TGTGCCAGCAGCTTGGGGCAGGGGAGGGGGGAGACCCAGTACTTC. Translation gives CASSLGQGRGETQYF.

V is TRBV29-1 and J is TRBJ2-7, with D possibly being TRBD1 (6 bases). Germline assignment: CDR1 SQVTM and CDR2 ANQGSEA. V dropped 6 bases and J dropped 2 bases, with 17 bases sitting between them. CDR3 size: 14 residues. The CDR3 protein is CSVAAGRGTYEQYF. CDR3 coding DNA: TGCAGCGTCGCAGCTGGTAGGGGGACCTACGAGCAGTACTTC.

In this sample, this clone turned up a few times. The V gene is TRBV6-6, the J gene TRBJ2-5, with D perhaps TRBD1 (6 bases). Germline CDR1 reads MNHNY; CDR2 reads SVGAGI (reference sequence). The CDR3 sequence is 15 residues long. Trimming stripped 4 bases from V and 4 bases from J, with 16 bases between. The CDR3 DNA reads TGTGCCAGCAGTTCCACCGGAGGACAGTTAGAGACCCAGTACTTC. This sequence encodes CASSSTGGQLETQYF.

The rearrangement uses TRBV10-1 and TRBJ2-7; 7 bases agree with TRBD1. The ends lost 4 bases at V and 4 bases at J; junction bases unmatched: 4. CDR3 size: 13 residues. The V gene's germline CDR1 is WNHNN and CDR2 SYGVQD (reference sequence). CDR3 DNA sequence: TGCGCCAGCAGTGGGGGACAGCCGTACGAGCAGTACTTC. This translates into CASSGGQPYEQYF.

The rearrangement joins TRBV6-5 to TRBJ1-1; the match to TRBD1 covers 9 bases. V was pared by 6 bases and J by 5 bases, with 4 bases of the junction left unmatched. The CDR3 is 13 residues long. Germline V CDR1 and CDR2: MNHEY, SVGAGI. For the CDR3, the DNA is TGTGCCAGCAGCCCGGGACAGGGAACTGAAGCTTTCTTT. Protein product: CASSPGQGTEAFF.

This clone was seen a single time. This chain uses TRBV25-1 with TRBJ1-6; 10 nucleotides align to TRBD1. The CDR3 has 16 residues. J gave up 8 bases and V 1 base, and 5 bases lay outside the gene matches. CDR1 MGHDK and CDR2 SYGVNS come from the germline V gene. CDR3 sequence reads: CASSESDRGLYSPLHF. In DNA form, the CDR3 reads TGTGCCAGCAGTGAATCCGACAGGGGGCTGTATTCACCCCTCCACTTT.

The chain joins TRBV12-5 to TRBJ2-1; 8 bases map to TRBD2. Germline V lookup: CDR1 LGHNT, CDR2 FRNRAP. V was clipped by 0 bases and J by 1 base; unmatched bases: 8. This CDR3 spans 18 amino acids. Here the CDR3 reads CASGLVLAEKVSYNEQFF. The CDR3, as DNA: TGTGCTAGTGGTTTGGTACTAGCGGAGAAGGTGTCCTACAATGAGCAGTTCTTC.